The 25 T cell receptor beta chains reported below all come from one sample, sequenced in a study of blood T cell repertoires in COVID-19. Libraries were prepared by immunoSEQ multiplex PCR; TCRdb keeps only in-frame clonotypes and omits some of them. The sample records tens of thousands of clones, roughly 82% being singletons. Sequenced sample: peripheral blood. These receptors came from an elderly man with active or convalescent COVID-19.

To note about this clone: One end of the junction varies from germline; a read error may be responsible. The gene calls are TRBV30 and TRBJ2-7, with 9 bases matching TRBD1. CDR1 is GTSNPN, CDR2 SVGIG, per germline (reference sequence). This CDR3 region has 14 residues. The CDR3 coding sequence is TGTGCCTGGAGTCGGGACAGGGTCTCCCACGAGCAGTACTTC. It is translated as CAWSRDRVSHEQYF.

Comment on this clone: At one end, the junction sequence differs from germline, possibly due to a read error. This CDR3 is CASSPLTSGTDTQYF. CDR3 in DNA: TGTGCCAGCTCGCCACTGACTTCTGGCACAGATACGCAGTATTTT. V is TRBV18 and J is TRBJ2-3, with D unclear. This CDR3 is 15 amino acids long. Germline CDR1 and CDR2: KGHSH and LQKENI.

V and J are TRBV11-2 and TRBJ2-7, with no clear D. The CDR3 spans 11 residues. Deletions cut 3 bases from V and 4 bases from J, with 4 bases between. The V gene's germline CDR1 is SGHAT and CDR2 FQNNGV. This chain's CDR3 is CASSLLYEQYF. The CDR3, as DNA: TGTGCCAGCAGCTTGCTATACGAGCAGTACTTC.

The chain is built from TRBV4-2 and TRBJ2-1, with 7 bases identical to TRBD2. Trimming removed 1 base from V and 10 bases from J; junction bases left unmatched: 10. CDR1 LGHNA and CDR2 YNFKEQ come from the germline V gene. CDR3 length equals 15 residues. The CDR3 bases are TGTGCCAGCAGCCAAGGGGCGGGACCCGGGGGGGAGCAGTTCTTC. Encoded protein: CASSQGAGPGGEQFF.

V usage is TRBV19 and J usage is TRBJ2-5; a weak D match, TRBD2 (6 bases). The V and J ends lost 5 bases and 9 bases respectively, with 16 bases between them. Per the germline V gene, CDR1 is LNHDA and CDR2 is SQIVND (reference sequence). CDR3 length equals 13 residues. The DNA of the CDR3 is TGTGCCAGTAGTGGGACTCCCCCAGGAGCCCAGTACTTC. Amino acids: CASSGTPPGAQYF.

This clone was seen once. The CDR3 nucleotides read TGTGCCAGCAAAGGGGGCGGCTCACCCCTCCACTTT. This encodes CASKGGGSPLHF. This chain connects TRBV27 to TRBJ1-6; 7 bases line up with TRBD1. CDR3 length: 12 residues. CDR1 MNHEY and CDR2 SMNVEV come from the germline V gene (reference sequence). The V gene end was trimmed by 7 bases and the J gene end by 10 bases; junction bases not matched to a gene: 4.

The chain employs TRBV6-5 and TRBJ2-1; D perhaps matches TRBD2 (5 bases). The CDR3 totals 14 residues. Trimming stripped 10 bases from V and 8 bases from J, with 21 bases between. Germline V gene lookup returns CDR1 MNHEY and CDR2 SVGAGI. CDR3 protein: CATKRPLPGDEQFF. DNA of the CDR3: TGTGCCACCAAGCGGCCCCTCCCCGGGGATGAGCAGTTCTTC.

V usage is TRBV4-2 and J usage is TRBJ2-1; 10 bases align to TRBD2. Losses at the gene ends were 0 bases for V and 7 bases for J; bases not matched to a gene: 12. This CDR3 is 18 amino acids long. Germline values: CDR1 LGHNA, CDR2 YNFKEQ. CDR3 in amino acids: CASSQEGLGLAVTNEQFF. The DNA for the CDR3 is TGTGCCAGCAGCCAAGAGGGTTTAGGACTAGCGGTAACAAATGAGCAGTTCTTC.

This clone has a handful of counts. The genes are TRBV28 and TRBJ1-1; D not certain. CDR1 MDHEN and CDR2 SYDVKM come from the germline V gene. CDR3 length: 15 amino acids. Deletions cut 2 bases from V and 1 base from J, with 11 bases between. The CDR3 sequence is CASSLTAGSNTEAFF. CDR3 DNA sequence: TGTGCCAGCAGTTTAACAGCGGGGTCGAACACTGAAGCTTTCTTT.

J is TRBJ2-2 and V is TRBV28; TRBD1 agrees at 10 bases. CDR3 length equals 15 residues. The germline gives CDR1 MDHEN, CDR2 SYDVKM. The V segment lost 6 bases and the J segment 6 bases; nucleotides outside the gene matches: 7. CDR3 protein: CASSPSGTGAGELFF. The CDR3 DNA reads as TGTGCCAGCAGCCCTTCCGGGACAGGGGCCGGGGAGCTGTTTTTT.

The CDR3, as DNA: TGTGCCAGCTCACCATCGGGAGGACACCAAGAGACCCAGTACTTC. Protein: CASSPSGGHQETQYF. V is TRBV18 and J is TRBJ2-5; 7 bases match TRBD2. V lost 2 bases to trimming and J lost 0 bases; unmatched junction nucleotides: 3. The germline CDR1 and CDR2 sequences are KGHSH and LQKENI. The CDR3 contains 15 residues.

V gene TRBV4-1 combines with J gene TRBJ1-1; D may be TRBD1 (5 bases). CDR1 is MGHRA and CDR2 is YSYEKL in the germline V gene. This CDR3 has 14 residues. Trimming cost V 1 base and J 3 bases, with 9 bases left between them. CDR3 sequence (DNA): TGCGCCAGCAGCCAAGGAGGAGGGGACACTGAAGCTTTCTTT. It specifies CASSQGGGDTEAFF.

This clone was counted a single time. The rearrangement links TRBV4-3 to TRBJ1-1, with 9 bases aligning to TRBD1. The CDR3 extends over 16 amino acids. The V gene end was trimmed by 0 bases and the J gene end by 1 base; junction bases not matched to a gene: 3. Germline V gene lookup returns CDR1 LGHNA and CDR2 YSLEER. The CDR3 coding sequence is TGCGCCAGCAGCCAAGAGGACAGGGGAGGGAACACTGAAGCTTTCTTT. It specifies CASSQEDRGGNTEAFF.

The CDR3: CASSLDTRGPGEQYF. The CDR3 DNA follows: TGCGCCAGCAGCTTGGATACCAGGGGACCCGGGGAGCAGTACTTC. This rearrangement joins TRBV5-1 to TRBJ2-7, with D possibly matching TRBD1 (6 bases). CDR1 SGHRS and CDR2 YFSETQ come from the germline V gene. The CDR3 covers 15 residues. The ends were cut back, 0 bases at V and 7 bases at J, with 17 bases in the middle.

The chain joins TRBV7-3 to TRBJ2-1, with a tentative D call TRBD1 (5 bases). The V gene lost 4 bases and the J gene lost 7 bases, with 11 bases spanning the gap. Per the germline V gene, CDR1 is SGHTA and CDR2 is FQGTGA. The CDR3 covers 13 residues. This CDR3 is CASSSIQGNEQFF. CDR3 nucleotides: TGTGCCAGCAGCTCCATCCAGGGAAATGAGCAGTTCTTC.

V usage is TRBV6-5 and J usage is TRBJ2-2; 10 bases are shared with TRBD2. J was trimmed by 7 bases and V by 4 bases; bases with no gene match: 3. CDR3 length equals 14 residues. Germline V gives CDR1 MNHEY, CDR2 SVGAGI. Written as DNA, the CDR3 is TGTGCCAGCAGTTCCGGACTAGCGGTCGGGGAGCTGTTTTTT. Encoded protein: CASSSGLAVGELFF.

V is TRBV7-2 and J is TRBJ2-7; D gene ambiguous. Trimming shortened V by 2 bases and J by 5 bases, and 10 bases separated the two germline ends. The CDR3 length is 13 residues. Looked up from germline, CDR1 is SGHTA and CDR2 is FQGNSA. CDR3 bases: TGTGCCAGCAGCTTATTCGGGTTCAACGAGCAGTACTTC. It is translated as CASSLFGFNEQYF.

The rearrangement joins TRBV7-9 to TRBJ2-3; 11 bases align to TRBD2. In germline, CDR1 is SEHNR, CDR2 FQNEAQ (reference sequence). The CDR3 has 15 residues. V dropped 5 bases and J dropped 3; count of bases not matched to a gene: 4. The CDR3 here is CASSSSGRVTDTQYF. CDR3 nucleotide sequence: TGTGCCAGCAGCAGTAGCGGGAGGGTAACAGATACGCAGTATTTT.

The genes are TRBV2 and TRBJ1-6, with D hard to call. The V gene's germline CDR1 is SNHLY and CDR2 FYNNEI. The CDR3 consists of 16 residues. V dropped 5 bases and J dropped 0 bases, with 11 bases sitting between them. The CDR3 DNA follows: TGTGCCAGCAGTTCGGACGGGAGCTCCTATAATTCACCCCTCCACTTT. Amino acid sequence: CASSSDGSSYNSPLHF.

This rearrangement joins TRBV28 to TRBJ2-3; 7 nucleotides match TRBD2. The CDR3 contains 12 residues. J gave up 2 bases and V 8 bases, and 1 base lay outside the gene matches. The germline gives CDR1 MDHEN, CDR2 SYDVKM. CDR3 sequence reads: CASAGDTDTQYF. As DNA, the CDR3 is TGTGCCAGCGCGGGAGACACAGATACGCAGTATTTT.

The V gene is TRBV6-6, the J gene TRBJ1-5; possible D gene TRBD1, 6 bases. Germline V gives CDR1 MNHNY, CDR2 SVGAGI (reference sequence). The CDR3 contains 13 residues. With 6 bases removed from V and 5 bases from J, the gap between germline ends came to 11 bases. CDR3 DNA sequence: TGTGCCAGCAGCGTGGGGGCGTATCAGCCCCAGCATTTT. Translation gives CASSVGAYQPQHF.

The chain has TRBV28 and TRBJ1-5, with D maybe TRBD1 (5 bases). V was clipped by 5 bases and J by 6 bases, with 11 bases between them. The CDR3 length is 13 residues. Looked up from germline, CDR1 is MDHEN and CDR2 is SYDVKM. The chain's CDR3 is CASSPTAGQPQHF. The CDR3 region has the DNA TGTGCCAGCAGTCCGACAGCAGGTCAGCCCCAGCATTTT. Full variable domain (missing parts from reference TRBV28 and TRBJ1-5): DVKVTQSSRYLVKRTGEKVFLECVQDMDHENMFWYRQDPGLGLRLIYFSYDVKMKEKGDIPEGYSVSREKKERFSLILESASTNQTSMYLCASSPTAGQPQHFGDGTRLSIL.

This chain links TRBV14 with TRBJ1-1, with 7 positions matching TRBD1. V trimming: 4 bases; J trimming: 2 bases; junction bases outside the gene matches: 7. The germline V gene has CDR1 SGHDN and CDR2 FVKESK. This CDR3 region has 15 residues. The CDR3 is CASSRLGQANTEAFF. The CDR3 DNA reads as TGTGCCAGCAGCCGGCTCGGACAGGCTAACACTGAAGCTTTCTTT. Together with reference TRBV14 and TRBJ1-1, the CDR3 gives the full variable domain: EAGVTQFPSHSVIEKGQTVTLRCDPISGHDNLYWYRRVMGKEIKFLLHFVKESKQDESGMPNNRFLAERTGGTYSTLKVQPAELEDSGVYFCASSRLGQANTEAFFGQGTRLTVV.

This clone was found once. The CDR3 DNA reads TGCGCCAGCAGCTACGGACAGGCGAGCTCTGGGGCCAACGTCCTGACTTTC. Encoded protein: CASSYGQASSGANVLTF. J is TRBJ2-6 and V is TRBV5-1, with TRBD1 matching 7 bases. V shed 3 bases, J shed 0 bases, and the junction held 6 bases outside the gene matches. There are 17 residues in the CDR3. Germline V gives CDR1 SGHRS, CDR2 YFSETQ. The full variable domain, rest sourced from reference TRBV5-1 and TRBJ2-6, is KAGVTQTPRYLIKTRGQQVTLSCSPISGHRSVSWYQQTPGQGLQFLFEYFSETQRNKGNFPGRFSGRQFSNSRSEMNVSTLELGDSALYLCASSYGQASSGANVLTFGAGSRLTVL.

This clone was detected a few times. Relative to the germline gene, one junction end is altered; a read error may explain this. V and J are TRBV7-7 and TRBJ2-3; 11 nucleotides align to TRBD2. The germline CDR1 and CDR2 sequences are SSHAT and FNYEAQ (reference sequence). CDR3 length: 16 amino acids. The CDR3 DNA follows: TGTGCTAGCAGCTTGGGACTAGCGGAGCCCACAGATACGCAGTATTTT. It is translated as CASSLGLAEPTDTQYF.